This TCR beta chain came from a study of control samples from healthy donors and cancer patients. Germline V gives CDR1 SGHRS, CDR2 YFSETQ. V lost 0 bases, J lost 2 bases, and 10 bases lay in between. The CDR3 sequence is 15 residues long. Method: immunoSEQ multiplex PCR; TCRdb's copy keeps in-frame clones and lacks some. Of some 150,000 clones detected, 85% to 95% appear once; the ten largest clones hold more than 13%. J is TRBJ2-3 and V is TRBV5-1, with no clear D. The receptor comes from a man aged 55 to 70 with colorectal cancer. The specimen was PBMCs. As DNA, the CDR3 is TGCGCCAGCAGCTTGGTCCTAGACCCCACAGATACGCAGTATTTT. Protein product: CASSLVLDPTDTQYF.